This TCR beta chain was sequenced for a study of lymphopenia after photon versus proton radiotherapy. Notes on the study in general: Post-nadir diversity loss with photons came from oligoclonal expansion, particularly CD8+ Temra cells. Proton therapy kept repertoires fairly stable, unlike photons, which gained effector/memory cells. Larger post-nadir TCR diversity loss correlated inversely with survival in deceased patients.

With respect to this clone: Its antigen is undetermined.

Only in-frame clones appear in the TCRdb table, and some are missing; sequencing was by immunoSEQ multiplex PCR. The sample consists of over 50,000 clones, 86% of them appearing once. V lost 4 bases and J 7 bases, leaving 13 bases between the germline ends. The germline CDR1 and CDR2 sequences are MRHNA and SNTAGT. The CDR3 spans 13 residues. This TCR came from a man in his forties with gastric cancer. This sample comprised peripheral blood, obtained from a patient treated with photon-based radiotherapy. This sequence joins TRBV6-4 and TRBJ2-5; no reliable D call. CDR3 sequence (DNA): TGTGCCAGCAGTGCCGACCGTACGGGGACCCAGTACTTC. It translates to CASSADRTGTQYF.